Below are 12 T cell receptor beta chains sequenced from a single sample in a study of T cells in tumors after PD-1 blockade. Profiling relied on immunoSEQ multiplex PCR, and the TCRdb table lists in-frame clones only, not all of them. Of about 14,000 clones listed, about 82% are singletons. This specimen was PBMCs, taken after anti-PD-1 treatment. Receptors were obtained from a human donor with basal cell carcinoma.

In its sample, this clone was seen a few times. The CDR3 sequence is CASRDRGSNNSPLHF. CDR3 nucleotides: TGTGCCAGCAGGGACAGGGGATCTAATAATTCACCCCTCCACTTT. V gene TRBV27 combines with J gene TRBJ1-6; 9 bases align to TRBD1. This CDR3 comprises 15 residues. V lost 6 bases and J lost 5; bases outside the gene matches: 5. Germline loops: CDR1 MNHEY, CDR2 SMNVEV (reference sequence).

V gene TRBV28 combines with J gene TRBJ2-7; 7 bases are shared with TRBD2. Per the germline V gene, CDR1 is MDHEN and CDR2 is SYDVKM. Trimming at V came to 5 bases and at J to 4 bases, leaving 11 bases not matched to a gene. The CDR3 sequence is 15 residues long. CDR3: CASSPIGGSGYEQYF. The CDR3 coding sequence is TGTGCCAGCAGTCCCATTGGCGGGAGCGGATACGAGCAGTACTTC.

The chain carries TRBV3-1 (or the pseudogene TRBV3-2) and TRBJ2-3; weak D call: TRBD2 (6 bases). With 3 bases removed from V and 1 base from J, the gap between germline ends came to 14 bases. The CDR3 has 16 residues. CDR1 and CDR2 from the germline V gene are LGHDT and YNNKEL (reference sequence). The CDR3 loop reads CASSHRTPGGTDTQYF. CDR3 in DNA: TGTGCCAGCAGCCACCGCACCCCGGGGGGCACAGATACGCAGTATTTT.

The J gene is TRBJ2-5, the V gene TRBV5-4; 9 bases are a match to TRBD1. Germline V CDR1 and CDR2: SGHNT, YYREEE (reference sequence). J was trimmed by 4 bases and V by 3 bases; bases with no gene match: 1. The CDR3 contains 13 residues. In DNA, the CDR3 is TGTGCCAGCAGCTCGACAGGGGGAGAGACCCAGTACTTC. It encodes CASSSTGGETQYF.

The rearrangement joins TRBV7-3 to TRBJ2-1; D is ambiguous. V was shortened by 2 bases and J by 9 bases, with 11 bases between the two germline ends. The CDR3 spans 13 residues. In germline, CDR1 is SGHTA, CDR2 FQGTGA. This CDR3 is CASSLVTTGEQFF. Here the CDR3 DNA reads TGTGCCAGCAGCTTAGTGACAACCGGTGAGCAGTTCTTC.

This clone was detected once. The chain uses TRBV25-1 and TRBJ1-4; 8 nucleotides agree with TRBD1. CDR1 is MGHDK, CDR2 SYGVNS, per germline. V lost 6 bases and J lost 3; bases outside the gene matches: 3. This CDR3 is 14 amino acids long. The CDR3 DNA follows: TGTGCCAGCAGGGAACAGGGGGCTAATGAAAAACTGTTTTTT. Its protein is CASREQGANEKLFF.

In this sample, this clone turned up once. This chain links TRBV13 with TRBJ2-3, with 8 positions matching TRBD2. From germline, CDR1 is PRHDT and CDR2 FYEKMQ (reference sequence). The CDR3 totals 15 residues. The V and J ends lost 8 bases and 7 bases, in that order; junction bases with no gene match: 14. The CDR3 reads CASRSGGLDYNTQYF. In DNA, the CDR3 is TGTGCCAGCCGGAGCGGGGGCCTAGACTACAATACGCAGTATTTT.

This clone was seen more than once but under ten times. The chain carries TRBV2 and TRBJ1-2, with 8 bases identical to TRBD1. Germline V lookup: CDR1 SNHLY, CDR2 FYNNEI. J gave up 2 bases and V 6 bases, and 2 bases lay outside the gene matches. The CDR3 is 13 residues long. Here the CDR3 reads CASSGTGNYGYTF. For the CDR3, the DNA is TGTGCCAGCAGCGGGACAGGAAACTATGGCTACACCTTC. Combining the CDR3 with reference TRBV2 and TRBJ1-2 gives the whole variable domain EPEVTQTPSHQVTQMGQEVILRCVPISNHLYFYWYRQILGQKVEFLVSFYNNEISEKSEIFDDQFSVERPDGSNFTLKIRSTKLEDSAMYFCASSGTGNYGYTFGSGTRLTVV.

The CDR3 here is CATSPRSGVAGTDTQYF. The DNA for the CDR3 is TGTGCCACCAGCCCCCGTAGCGGGGTAGCAGGCACAGATACGCAGTATTTT. The chain employs TRBV15 and TRBJ2-3, with 8 bases matching TRBD2. Germline assignment: CDR1 LNHNV and CDR2 YYDKDF (reference sequence). This CDR3 is built from 17 residues. V dropped 5 bases and J dropped 1; count of bases not matched to a gene: 11.

This clone was seen a single time. The V gene is TRBV21-1, the J gene TRBJ1-5; the table's TRBD1 call for D was not verified on the DNA. TRBV21-1 represents a pseudogene. The CDR3 contains 15 residues. The CDR3 loop reads CASSPRTGVGQPQHF. The CDR3 DNA follows: TGTGCCAGCAGCCCCCGGACAGGGGTTGGTCAGCCCCAGCATTTT.

This chain uses TRBV4-1 with TRBJ1-5; possible D gene TRBD1, 5 bases. This CDR3 spans 13 amino acids. Looked up from germline, CDR1 is MGHRA and CDR2 is YSYEKL. Trimming cost V 4 bases and J 9 bases, with 13 bases left between them. The CDR3 nucleotides are TGCGCCAGCAGCCCCGAAGACAGCGGGCCCCAGCATTTT. Protein product: CASSPEDSGPQHF.

V gene TRBV6-5 combines with J gene TRBJ2-3, with a tentative D call TRBD2 (6 bases). Between the trimmed V and J ends, which lost 7 bases and 0 bases, there was a span of 14 bases. This CDR3 region has 15 residues. Germline CDR1 is MNHEY and CDR2 is SVGAGI. This CDR3 reads CASTQSGVSTDTQYF. The CDR3 DNA follows: TGTGCCAGCACCCAGTCGGGAGTTAGCACAGATACGCAGTATTTT.